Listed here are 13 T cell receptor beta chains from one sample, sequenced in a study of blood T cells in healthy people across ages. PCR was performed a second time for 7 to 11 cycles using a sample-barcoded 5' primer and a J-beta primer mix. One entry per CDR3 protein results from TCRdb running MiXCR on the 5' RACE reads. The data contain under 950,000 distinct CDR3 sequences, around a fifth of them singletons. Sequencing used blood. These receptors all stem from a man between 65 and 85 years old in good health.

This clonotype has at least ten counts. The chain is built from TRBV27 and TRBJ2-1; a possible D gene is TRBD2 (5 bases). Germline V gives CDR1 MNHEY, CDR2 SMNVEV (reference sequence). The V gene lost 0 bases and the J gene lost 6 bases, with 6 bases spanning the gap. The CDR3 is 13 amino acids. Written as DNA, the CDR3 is TGTGCCAGCAGTTTATCCGGGATCAATGAGCAGTTCTTC. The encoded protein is CASSLSGINEQFF.

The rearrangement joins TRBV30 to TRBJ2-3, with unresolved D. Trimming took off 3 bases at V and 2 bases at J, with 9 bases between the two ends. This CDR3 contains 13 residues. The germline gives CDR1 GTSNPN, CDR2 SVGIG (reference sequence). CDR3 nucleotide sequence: TGTGCCTGGAGCAGAACCCTCACAGATACGCAGTATTTT. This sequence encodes CAWSRTLTDTQYF.

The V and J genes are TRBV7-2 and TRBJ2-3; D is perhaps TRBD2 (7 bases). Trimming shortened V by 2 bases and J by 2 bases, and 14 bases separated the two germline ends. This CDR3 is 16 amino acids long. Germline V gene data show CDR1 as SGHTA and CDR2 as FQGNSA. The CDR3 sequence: CASSLYGGGLTDTQYF. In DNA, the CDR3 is TGTGCCAGCAGCTTATATGGGGGGGGCCTCACAGATACGCAGTATTTT.

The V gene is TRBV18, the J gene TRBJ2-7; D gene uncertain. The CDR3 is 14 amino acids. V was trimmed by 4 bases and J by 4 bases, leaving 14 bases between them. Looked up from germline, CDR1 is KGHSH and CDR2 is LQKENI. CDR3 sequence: CASSQSGSLYEQYF. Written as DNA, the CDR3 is TGTGCCAGCTCACAATCAGGATCCCTTTACGAGCAGTACTTC.

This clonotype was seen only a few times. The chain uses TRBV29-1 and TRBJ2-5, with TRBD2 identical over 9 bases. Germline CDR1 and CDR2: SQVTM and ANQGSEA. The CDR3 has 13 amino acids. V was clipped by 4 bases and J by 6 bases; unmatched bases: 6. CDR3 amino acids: CSVVLSSGKTQYF. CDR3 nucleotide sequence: TGCAGCGTTGTACTCTCTAGCGGGAAGACCCAGTACTTC.

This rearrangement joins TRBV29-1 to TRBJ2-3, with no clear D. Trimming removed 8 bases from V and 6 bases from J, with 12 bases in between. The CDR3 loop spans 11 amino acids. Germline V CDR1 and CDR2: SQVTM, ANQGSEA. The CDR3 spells CSPTTFDTQYF. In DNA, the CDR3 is TGCAGCCCCACAACATTTGATACGCAGTATTTT.

As DNA, the CDR3 is TGTGCCAGCAGGATGGCAGGGGGCAGGGAGACCCAGTACTTC. Amino acid sequence: CASRMAGGRETQYF. The rearrangement links TRBV11-2 to TRBJ2-5, with TRBD1 matching 8 bases. V gave up 6 bases and J gave up 5 bases; unmatched junction bases: 8. Per germline, CDR1 SGHAT and CDR2 FQNNGV. The CDR3 is 14 amino acids.

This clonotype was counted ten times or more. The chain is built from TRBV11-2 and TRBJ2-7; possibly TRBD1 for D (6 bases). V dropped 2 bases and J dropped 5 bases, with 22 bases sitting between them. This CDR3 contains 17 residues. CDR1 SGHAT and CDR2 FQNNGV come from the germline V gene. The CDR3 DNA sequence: TGTGCCAGCAGCTTAACAGGGTCAGTGGGGCGTTTTGACGAGCAGTACGTC. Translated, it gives CASSLTGSVGRFDEQYV.

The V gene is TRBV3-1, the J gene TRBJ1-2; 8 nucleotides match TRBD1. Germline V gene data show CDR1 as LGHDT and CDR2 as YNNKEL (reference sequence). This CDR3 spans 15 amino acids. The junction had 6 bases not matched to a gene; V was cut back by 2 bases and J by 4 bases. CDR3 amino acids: CASSQRPGGGYGYTF. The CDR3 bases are TGTGCCAGCAGCCAACGACCAGGGGGCGGCTATGGCTACACCTTC.

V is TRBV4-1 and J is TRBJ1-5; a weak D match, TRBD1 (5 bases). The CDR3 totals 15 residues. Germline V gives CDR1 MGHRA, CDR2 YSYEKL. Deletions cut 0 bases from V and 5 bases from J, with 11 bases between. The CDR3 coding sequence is TGCGCCAGCAGCCAAGAAGGGACGGGGGATCAGCCCCAGCATTTT. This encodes CASSQEGTGDQPQHF.

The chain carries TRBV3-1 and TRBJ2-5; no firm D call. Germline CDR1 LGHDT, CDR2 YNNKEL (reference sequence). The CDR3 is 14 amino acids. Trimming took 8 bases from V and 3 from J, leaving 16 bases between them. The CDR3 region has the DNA TGTGCCAGCGTGTCGGGCCGTCCTAAAGAGACCCAGTACTTC. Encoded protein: CASVSGRPKETQYF.

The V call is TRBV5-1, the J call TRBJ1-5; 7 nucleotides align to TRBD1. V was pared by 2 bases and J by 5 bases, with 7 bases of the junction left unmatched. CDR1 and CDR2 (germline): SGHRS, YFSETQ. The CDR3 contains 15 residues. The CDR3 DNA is TGCGCCAGCAGCTTAGACAGGGCTACGGATCAGCCCCAGCATTTT. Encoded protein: CASSLDRATDQPQHF.

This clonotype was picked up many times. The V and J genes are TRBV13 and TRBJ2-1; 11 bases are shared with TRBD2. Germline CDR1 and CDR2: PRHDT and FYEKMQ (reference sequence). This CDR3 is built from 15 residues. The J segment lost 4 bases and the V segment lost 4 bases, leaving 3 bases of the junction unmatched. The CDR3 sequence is CASSSTSGEYNEQFF. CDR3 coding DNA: TGTGCCAGCAGCTCGACTAGCGGGGAATACAATGAGCAGTTCTTC.